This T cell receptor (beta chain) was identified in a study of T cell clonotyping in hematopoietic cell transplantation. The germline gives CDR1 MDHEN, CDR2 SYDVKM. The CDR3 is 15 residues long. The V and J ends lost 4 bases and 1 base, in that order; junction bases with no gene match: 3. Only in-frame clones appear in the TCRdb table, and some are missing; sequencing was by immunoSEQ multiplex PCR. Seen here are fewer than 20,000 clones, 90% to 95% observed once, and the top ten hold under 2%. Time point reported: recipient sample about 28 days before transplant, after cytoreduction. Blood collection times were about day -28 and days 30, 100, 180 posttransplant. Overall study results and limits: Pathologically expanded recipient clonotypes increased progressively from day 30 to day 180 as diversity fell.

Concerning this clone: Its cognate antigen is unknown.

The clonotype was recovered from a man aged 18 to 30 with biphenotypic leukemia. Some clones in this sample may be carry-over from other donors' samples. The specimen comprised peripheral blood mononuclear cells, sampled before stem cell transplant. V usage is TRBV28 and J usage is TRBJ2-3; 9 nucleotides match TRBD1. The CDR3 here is CASSSQGAGTDTQYF. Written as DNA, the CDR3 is TGTGCCAGCAGTTCACAGGGGGCTGGCACAGATACGCAGTATTTT. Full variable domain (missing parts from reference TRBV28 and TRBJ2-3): DVKVTQSSRYLVKRTGEKVFLECVQDMDHENMFWYRQDPGLGLRLIYFSYDVKMKEKGDIPEGYSVSREKKERFSLILESASTNQTSMYLCASSSQGAGTDTQYFGPGTRLTVL.